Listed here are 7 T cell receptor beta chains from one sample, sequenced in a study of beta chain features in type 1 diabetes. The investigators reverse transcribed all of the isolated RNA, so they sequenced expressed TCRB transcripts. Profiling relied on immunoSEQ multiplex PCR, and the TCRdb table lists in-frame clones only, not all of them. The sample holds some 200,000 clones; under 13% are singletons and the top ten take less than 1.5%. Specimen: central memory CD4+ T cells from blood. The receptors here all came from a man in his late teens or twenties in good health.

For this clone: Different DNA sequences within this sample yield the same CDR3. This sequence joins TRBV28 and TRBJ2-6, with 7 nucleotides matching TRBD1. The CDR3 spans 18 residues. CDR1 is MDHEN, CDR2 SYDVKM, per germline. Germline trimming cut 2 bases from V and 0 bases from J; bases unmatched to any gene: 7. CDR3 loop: CASSLRRDSSSGANVLTF. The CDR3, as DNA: TGTGCCAGCAGTTTACGCCGGGACAGCAGCTCTGGGGCCAACGTCCTGACTTTC.

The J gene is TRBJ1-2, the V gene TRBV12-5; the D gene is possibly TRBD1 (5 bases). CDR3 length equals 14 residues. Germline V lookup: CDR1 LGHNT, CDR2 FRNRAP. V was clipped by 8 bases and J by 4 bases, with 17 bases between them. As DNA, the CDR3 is TGTGCTAGTCGGGACCGTTTACGTAGCTATGGCTACACCTTC. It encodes CASRDRLRSYGYTF.

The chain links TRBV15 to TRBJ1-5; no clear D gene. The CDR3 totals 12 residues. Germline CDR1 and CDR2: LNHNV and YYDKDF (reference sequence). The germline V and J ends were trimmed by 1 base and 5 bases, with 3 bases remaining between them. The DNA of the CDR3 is TGTGCCACCAGCAGAGGTTATCAGCCCCAGCATTTT. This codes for CATSRGYQPQHF.

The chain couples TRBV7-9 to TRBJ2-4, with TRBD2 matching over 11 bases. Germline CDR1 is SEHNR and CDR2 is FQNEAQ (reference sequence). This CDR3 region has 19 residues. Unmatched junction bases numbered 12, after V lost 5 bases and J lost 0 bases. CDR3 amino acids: CASSKTSGTPRGAKNIQYF. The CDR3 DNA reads TGTGCCAGCAGCAAGACTAGCGGGACACCTCGGGGAGCCAAAAACATTCAGTACTTC.

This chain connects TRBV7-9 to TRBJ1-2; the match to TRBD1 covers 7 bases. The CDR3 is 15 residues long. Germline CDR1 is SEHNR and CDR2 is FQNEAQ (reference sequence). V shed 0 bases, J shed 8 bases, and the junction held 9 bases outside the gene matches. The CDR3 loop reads CASSLAEGTANGYTF. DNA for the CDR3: TGTGCCAGCAGCTTAGCGGAGGGGACAGCCAACGGCTACACCTTC.

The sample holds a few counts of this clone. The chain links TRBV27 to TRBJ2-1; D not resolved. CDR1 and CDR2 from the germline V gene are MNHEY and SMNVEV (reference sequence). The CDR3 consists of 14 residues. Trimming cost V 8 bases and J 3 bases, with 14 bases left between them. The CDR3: CASRSGRYYNEQFF. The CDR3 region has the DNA TGTGCCAGCCGGTCCGGACGGTACTACAATGAGCAGTTCTTC.

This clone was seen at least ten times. CDR3 DNA: TGTGCCAGTCGTACCGACCATGGGAATTACAATGAGCAGTTCTTC. Its protein product is CASRTDHGNYNEQFF. The chain combines TRBV19 with TRBJ2-1; D call uncertain. V shed 8 bases and J shed 4 bases, with 18 bases lying between them. The CDR3 length is 15 residues. CDR1 is LNHDA and CDR2 is SQIVND in the germline V gene (reference sequence).